This TCR beta chain was captured by sequencing in a study of CD8 T cells in Susac syndrome. When the RNA was reverse transcribed, random hexamers were used with an input of roughly 0.45 to 1 ug. Using its own MiXCR run on the immunoSEQ multiplex PCR reads, TCRdb lists one record per CDR3 protein. The data contain around 130,000 distinct CDR3 sequences, around nine tenths of them singletons. The sequencing input was CD8+ T cells from PBMCs. The source of this sequence is a human donor with multiple sclerosis.

CDR3 nucleotide sequence: TGTGCCAGCAGCGTTAGCGGGAGGAGGGTGAGAGAGACCCAGTACTTC. Its protein is CASSVSGRRVRETQYF. The chain recombines TRBV9 with TRBJ2-5; 10 nucleotides agree with TRBD2. Losses at the gene ends were 2 bases for V and 4 bases for J; bases not matched to a gene: 8. Looked up from germline, CDR1 is SGDLS and CDR2 is YYNGEE. The length of the CDR3 is 16 residues.